This T cell receptor beta chain was recorded in a study of CD8+CD57+ T cells in acquired aplastic anemia. CDR3 and TCR beta VDJ profiling relied on a genomic DNA template. TCRdb reanalysed the reads using MiXCR and keeps one entry per CDR3 protein. The data hold hundreds of thousands of distinct CDR3 sequences, with approximately 32% observed a single time. Individuals selected for sequencing had exhibited CD8+CD57+ cell expansion on flow cytometry. The V end was cut by 7 bases, the J end by 7 bases, with 13 bases between. This CDR3 contains 13 residues. The specimen sequenced was sorted CD4+, CD8+, or CD8+CD57+ T cells (not recorded which) from PBMCs. The chain links TRBV12-3 or TRBV12-4 to TRBJ1-4; D remains ambiguous. The receptor was derived from a human donor with aplastic anemia. The CDR3 loop is CASKELTGEKLFF. In nucleotides, the CDR3 is TGTGCCAGCAAGGAGCTCACCGGTGAAAAACTGTTTTTT.